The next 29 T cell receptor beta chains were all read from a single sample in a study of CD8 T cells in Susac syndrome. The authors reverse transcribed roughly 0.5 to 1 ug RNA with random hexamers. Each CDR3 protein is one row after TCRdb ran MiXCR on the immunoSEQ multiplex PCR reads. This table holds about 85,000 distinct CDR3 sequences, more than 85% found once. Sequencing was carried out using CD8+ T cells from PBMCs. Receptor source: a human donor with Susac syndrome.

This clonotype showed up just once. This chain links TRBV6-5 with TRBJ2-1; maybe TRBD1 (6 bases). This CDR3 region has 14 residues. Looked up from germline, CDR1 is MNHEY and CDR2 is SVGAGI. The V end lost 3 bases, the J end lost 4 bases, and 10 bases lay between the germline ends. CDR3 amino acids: CASSYGTLYNEQFF. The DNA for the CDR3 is TGTGCCAGCAGTTATGGGACACTTTACAATGAGCAGTTCTTC.

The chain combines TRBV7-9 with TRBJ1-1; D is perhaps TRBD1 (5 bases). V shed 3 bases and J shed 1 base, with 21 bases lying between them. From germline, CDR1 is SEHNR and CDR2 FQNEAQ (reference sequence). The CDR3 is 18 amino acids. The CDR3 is CASSFLSVRDGKNTEAFF. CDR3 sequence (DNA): TGTGCCAGCAGCTTTTTGTCAGTAAGGGACGGAAAGAACACTGAAGCTTTCTTT.

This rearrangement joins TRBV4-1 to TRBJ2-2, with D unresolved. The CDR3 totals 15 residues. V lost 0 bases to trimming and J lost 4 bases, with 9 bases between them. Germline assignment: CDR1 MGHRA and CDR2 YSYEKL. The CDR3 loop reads CASSQDNYLTGELFF. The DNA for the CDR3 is TGCGCCAGCAGCCAAGATAATTACCTCACCGGGGAGCTGTTTTTT.

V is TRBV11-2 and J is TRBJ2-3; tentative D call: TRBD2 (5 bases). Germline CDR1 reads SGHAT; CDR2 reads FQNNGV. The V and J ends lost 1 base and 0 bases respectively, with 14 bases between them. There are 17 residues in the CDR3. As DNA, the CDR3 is TGTGCCAGCAGCTTAGCCTACGGGGTTGCTAGCACAGATACGCAGTATTTT. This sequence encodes CASSLAYGVASTDTQYF. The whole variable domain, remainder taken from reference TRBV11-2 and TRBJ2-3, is EAGVAQSPRYKIIEKRQSVAFWCNPISGHATLYWYQQILGQGPKLLIQFQNNGVVDDSQLPKDRFSAERLKGVDSTLKIQPAKLEDSAVYLCASSLAYGVASTDTQYFGPGTRLTVL.

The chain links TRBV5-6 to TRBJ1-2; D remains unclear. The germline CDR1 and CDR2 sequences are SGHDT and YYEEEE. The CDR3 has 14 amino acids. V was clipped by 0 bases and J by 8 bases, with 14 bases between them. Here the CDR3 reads CASSLGRAWRGYTF. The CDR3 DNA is TGTGCCAGCAGCTTGGGCCGGGCATGGCGGGGCTACACCTTC.

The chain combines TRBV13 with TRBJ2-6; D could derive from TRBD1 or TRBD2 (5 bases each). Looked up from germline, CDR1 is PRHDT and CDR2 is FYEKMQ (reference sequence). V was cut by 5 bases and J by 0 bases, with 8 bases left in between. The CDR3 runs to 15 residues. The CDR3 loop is CASSIGTSGANVLTF. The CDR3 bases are TGTGCCAGCAGCATTGGGACCTCTGGGGCCAACGTCCTGACTTTC.

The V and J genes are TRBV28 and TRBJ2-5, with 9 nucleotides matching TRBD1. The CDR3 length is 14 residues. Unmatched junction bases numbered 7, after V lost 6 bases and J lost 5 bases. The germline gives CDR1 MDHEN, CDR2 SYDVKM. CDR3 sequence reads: CASSLTGGGETQYF. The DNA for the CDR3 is TGTGCCAGCAGCCTCACAGGGGGCGGTGAGACCCAGTACTTC. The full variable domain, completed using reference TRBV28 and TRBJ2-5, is DVKVTQSSRYLVKRTGEKVFLECVQDMDHENMFWYRQDPGLGLRLIYFSYDVKMKEKGDIPEGYSVSREKKERFSLILESASTNQTSMYLCASSLTGGGETQYFGPGTRLLVL.

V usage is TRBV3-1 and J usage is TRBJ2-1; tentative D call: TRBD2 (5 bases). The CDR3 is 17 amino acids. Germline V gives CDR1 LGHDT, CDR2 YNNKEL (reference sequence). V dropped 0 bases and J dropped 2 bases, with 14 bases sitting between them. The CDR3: CASSQDPTTMTYNEQFF. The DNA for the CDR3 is TGTGCCAGCAGCCAAGATCCCACGACTATGACCTACAATGAGCAGTTCTTC.

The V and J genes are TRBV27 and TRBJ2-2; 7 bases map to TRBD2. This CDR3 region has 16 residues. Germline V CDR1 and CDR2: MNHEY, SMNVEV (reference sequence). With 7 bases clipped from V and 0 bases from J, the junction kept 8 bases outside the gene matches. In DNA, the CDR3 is TGTGCCAGCACCTCATGGGGGGGAACGAACACCGGGGAGCTGTTTTTT. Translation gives CASTSWGGTNTGELFF.

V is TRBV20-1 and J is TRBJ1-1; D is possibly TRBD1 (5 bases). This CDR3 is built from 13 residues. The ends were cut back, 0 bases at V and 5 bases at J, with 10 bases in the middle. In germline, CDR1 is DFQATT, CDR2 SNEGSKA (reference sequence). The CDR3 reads CSARDLGGTEAFF. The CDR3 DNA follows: TGCAGTGCTAGAGATCTGGGGGGGACTGAAGCTTTCTTT.

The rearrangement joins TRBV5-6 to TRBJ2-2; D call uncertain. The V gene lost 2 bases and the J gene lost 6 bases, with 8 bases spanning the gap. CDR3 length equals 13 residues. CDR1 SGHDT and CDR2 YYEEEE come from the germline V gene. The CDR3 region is CASSFGTSGELFF. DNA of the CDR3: TGTGCCAGCAGCTTCGGAACTTCCGGGGAGCTGTTTTTT.

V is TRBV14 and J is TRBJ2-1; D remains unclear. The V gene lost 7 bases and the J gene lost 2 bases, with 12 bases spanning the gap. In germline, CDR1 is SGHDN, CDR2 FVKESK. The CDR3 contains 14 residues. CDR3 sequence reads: CASTNGSPYNEQFF. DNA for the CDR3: TGTGCCAGCACGAACGGCTCCCCCTACAATGAGCAGTTCTTC.

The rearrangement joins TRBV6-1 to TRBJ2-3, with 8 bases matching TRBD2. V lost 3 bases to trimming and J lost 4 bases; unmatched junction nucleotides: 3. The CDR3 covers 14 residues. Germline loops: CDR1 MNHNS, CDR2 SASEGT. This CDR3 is CASSDTAGADTQYF. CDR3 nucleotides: TGTGCCAGCAGTGATACAGCGGGAGCAGATACGCAGTATTTT.

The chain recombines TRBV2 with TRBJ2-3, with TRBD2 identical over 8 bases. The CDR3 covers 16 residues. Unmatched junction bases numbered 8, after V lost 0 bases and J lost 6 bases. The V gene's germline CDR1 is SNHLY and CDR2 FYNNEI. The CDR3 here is CASSEAQREMIDTQYF. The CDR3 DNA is TGTGCCAGCAGTGAAGCGCAGCGGGAGATGATTGATACGCAGTATTTT.

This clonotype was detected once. CDR3 sequence (DNA): TGTGCCAGCAGTTACGGGACTAGCGGGACGACTGAGCAGTACTTC. Amino acids: CASSYGTSGTTEQYF. This sequence joins TRBV6-5 and TRBJ2-7; TRBD2 aligns across 13 bases. Trimming at V came to 2 bases and at J to 7 bases, leaving 5 bases not matched to a gene. CDR3 length: 15 amino acids. Germline V gives CDR1 MNHEY, CDR2 SVGAGI.

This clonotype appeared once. The CDR3 coding sequence is TGTGCCAGCAGCTGGAGGGTCAATGAGCAGTTCTTC. As protein: CASSWRVNEQFF. The rearrangement links TRBV5-6 to TRBJ2-1; TRBD2 might be the D (6 bases). The V and J ends lost 3 bases and 6 bases respectively, with 7 bases between them. Germline CDR1 and CDR2: SGHDT and YYEEEE. The CDR3 spans 12 residues.

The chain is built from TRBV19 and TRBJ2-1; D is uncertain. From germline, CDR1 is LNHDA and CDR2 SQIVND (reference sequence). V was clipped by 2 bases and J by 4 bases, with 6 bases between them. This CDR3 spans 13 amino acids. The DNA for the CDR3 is TGTGCCAGTAGTATAACGGATTACAATGAGCAGTTCTTC. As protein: CASSITDYNEQFF.

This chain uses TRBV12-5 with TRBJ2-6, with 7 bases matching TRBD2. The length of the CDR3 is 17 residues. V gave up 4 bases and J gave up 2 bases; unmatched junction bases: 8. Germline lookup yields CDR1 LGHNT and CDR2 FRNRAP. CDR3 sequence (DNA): TGTGCTAGTGGTTCCCCGGGACTATATACTGGGGCCAACGTCCTGACTTTC. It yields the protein CASGSPGLYTGANVLTF.

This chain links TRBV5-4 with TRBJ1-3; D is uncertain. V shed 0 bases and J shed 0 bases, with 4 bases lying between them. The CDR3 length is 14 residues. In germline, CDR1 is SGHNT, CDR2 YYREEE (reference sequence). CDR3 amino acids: CASSLGDSGNTIYF. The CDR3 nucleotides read TGTGCCAGCAGCTTGGGGGACTCTGGAAACACCATATATTTT.

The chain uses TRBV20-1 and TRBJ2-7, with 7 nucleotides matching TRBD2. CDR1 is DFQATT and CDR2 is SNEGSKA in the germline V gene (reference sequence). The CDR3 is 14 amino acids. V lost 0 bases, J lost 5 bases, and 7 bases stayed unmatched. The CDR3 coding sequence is TGCAGTGCTAGAGATCGCAGCGGGAACGACGAGCAGTACTTC. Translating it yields CSARDRSGNDEQYF.

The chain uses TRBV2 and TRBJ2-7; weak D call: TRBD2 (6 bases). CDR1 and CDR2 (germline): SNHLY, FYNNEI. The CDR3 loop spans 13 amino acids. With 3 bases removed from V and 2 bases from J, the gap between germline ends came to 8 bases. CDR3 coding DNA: TGTGCCAGCAGTGAGATAGCGGCCTACGAGCAGTACTTC. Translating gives CASSEIAAYEQYF. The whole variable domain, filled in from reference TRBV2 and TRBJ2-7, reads EPEVTQTPSHQVTQMGQEVILRCVPISNHLYFYWYRQILGQKVEFLVSFYNNEISEKSEIFDDQFSVERPDGSNFTLKIRSTKLEDSAMYFCASSEIAAYEQYFGPGTRLTVT.

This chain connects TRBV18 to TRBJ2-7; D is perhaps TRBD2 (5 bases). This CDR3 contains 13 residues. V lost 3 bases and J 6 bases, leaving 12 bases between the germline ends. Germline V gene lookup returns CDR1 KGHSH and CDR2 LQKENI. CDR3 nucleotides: TGTGCCAGCTCACCCGGACTGATACGCGAGCAGTACTTC. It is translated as CASSPGLIREQYF.

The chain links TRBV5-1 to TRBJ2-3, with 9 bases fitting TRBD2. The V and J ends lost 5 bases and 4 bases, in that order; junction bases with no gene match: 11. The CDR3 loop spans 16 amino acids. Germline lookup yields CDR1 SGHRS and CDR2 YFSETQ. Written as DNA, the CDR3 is TGCGCCAGCAGGCCGACTAGCGGAATGGGTGCAGATACGCAGTATTTT. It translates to CASRPTSGMGADTQYF.

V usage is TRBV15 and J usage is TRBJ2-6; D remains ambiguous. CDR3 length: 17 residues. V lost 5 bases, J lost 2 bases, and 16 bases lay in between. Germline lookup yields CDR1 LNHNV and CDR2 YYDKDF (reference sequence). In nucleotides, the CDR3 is TGTGCCACCAGCCGCAAATCAAGTATCGCTGGGGCCAACGTCCTGACTTTC. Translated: CATSRKSSIAGANVLTF.

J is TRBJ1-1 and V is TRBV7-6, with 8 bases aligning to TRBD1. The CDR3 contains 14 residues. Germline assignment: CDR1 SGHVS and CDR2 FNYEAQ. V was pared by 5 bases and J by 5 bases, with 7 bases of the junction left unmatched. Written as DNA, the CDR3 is TGTGCCAGCAGCCCGCGGACAGGGCGAACTGAAGCTTTCTTT. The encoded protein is CASSPRTGRTEAFF.

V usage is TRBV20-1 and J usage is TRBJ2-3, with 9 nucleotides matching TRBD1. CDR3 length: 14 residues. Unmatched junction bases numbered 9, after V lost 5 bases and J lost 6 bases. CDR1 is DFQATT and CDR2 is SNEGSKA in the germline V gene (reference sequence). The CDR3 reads CSAFRDRVADTQYF. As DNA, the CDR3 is TGCAGTGCTTTTCGGGACAGGGTTGCCGATACGCAGTATTTT.

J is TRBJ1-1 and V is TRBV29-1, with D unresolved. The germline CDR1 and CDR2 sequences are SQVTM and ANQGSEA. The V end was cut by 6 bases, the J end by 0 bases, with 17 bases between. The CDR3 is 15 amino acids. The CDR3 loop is CSVVGGWGMNTEAFF. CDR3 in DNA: TGCAGCGTGGTGGGTGGATGGGGAATGAACACTGAAGCTTTCTTT. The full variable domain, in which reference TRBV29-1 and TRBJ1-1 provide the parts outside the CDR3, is SAVISQKPSRDICQRGTSLTIQCQVDSQVTMMFWYRQQPGQSLTLIATANQGSEATYESGFVIDKFPISRPNLTFSTLTVSNMSPEDSSIYLCSVVGGWGMNTEAFFGQGTRLTVV.

The CDR3 sequence: CASSFGILEQYF. The CDR3, as DNA: TGTGCCAGCAGCTTCGGCATTCTGGAGCAGTACTTC. The rearrangement links TRBV7-2 to TRBJ2-7; no firm D call. Per the germline V gene, CDR1 is SGHTA and CDR2 is FQGNSA. V lost 3 bases and J lost 7, with 10 bases in between. This CDR3 is 12 amino acids long.

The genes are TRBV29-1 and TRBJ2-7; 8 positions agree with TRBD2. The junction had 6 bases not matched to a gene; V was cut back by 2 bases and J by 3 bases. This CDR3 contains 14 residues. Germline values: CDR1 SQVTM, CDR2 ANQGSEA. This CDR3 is CSVEYSGRLYEQYF. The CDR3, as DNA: TGCAGCGTTGAATACAGCGGGAGACTCTACGAGCAGTACTTC.